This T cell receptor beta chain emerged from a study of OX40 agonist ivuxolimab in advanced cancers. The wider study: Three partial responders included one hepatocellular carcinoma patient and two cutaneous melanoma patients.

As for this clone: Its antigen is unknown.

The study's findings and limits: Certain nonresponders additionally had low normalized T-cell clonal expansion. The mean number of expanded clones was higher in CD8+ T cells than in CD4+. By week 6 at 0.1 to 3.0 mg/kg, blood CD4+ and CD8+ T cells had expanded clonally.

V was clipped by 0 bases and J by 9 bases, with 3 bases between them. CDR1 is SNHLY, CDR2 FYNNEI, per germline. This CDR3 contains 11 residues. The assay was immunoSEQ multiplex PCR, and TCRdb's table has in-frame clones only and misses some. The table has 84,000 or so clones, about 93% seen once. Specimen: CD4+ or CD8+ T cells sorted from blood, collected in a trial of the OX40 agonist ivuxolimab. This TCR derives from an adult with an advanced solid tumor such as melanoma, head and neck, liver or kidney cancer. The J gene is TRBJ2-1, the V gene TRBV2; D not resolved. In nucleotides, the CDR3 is TGTGCCAGCAGTGAAGCGGGTGAGCAGTTCTTC. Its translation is CASSEAGEQFF.